This is a list of T cell receptor beta chains from one sample in a study of T cells in localized non-small cell lung cancer. Produced via immunoSEQ multiplex PCR; TCRdb's table is partial and in-frame only. The repertoire holds about 40,000 clones, with around 81% as singletons. The specimen was peripheral blood mononuclear cells, collected before any cancer treatment. Source of these receptors: an older male donor with stage II lung adenocarcinoma. The CDR3 runs from the conserved cysteine through the conserved F or W. D genes are given only for firm matches. Clone sizes are given selectively: once, few, many, or a class where the clone is expanded.

TGTGCCAGCAGTCAGAGGGGGGGTGGCTACACCTTC	CASSQRGGGYTF	.	TRBJ1-2	TRBV27	.
TGTGCCAGCAGCCCAGGGACAGGGTCATATGGCTACACCTTC	CASSPGTGSYGYTF	.	TRBJ1-2	TRBV7-2	TRBD1
TGTGCCAGCAGTTACTCGATCAGCGGGAGCTACGAGCAGTACTTC	CASSYSISGSYEQYF	.	TRBJ2-7	TRBV6-5	TRBD2
TGTGCCAGCTCACGACAGGGCAACACCGGGGAGCTGTTTTTT	CASSRQGNTGELFF	few	TRBJ2-2	TRBV18	TRBD1
TGTGCCAGCAGTTTTCCCCCACAGGCCAGCAATCAGCCCCAGCATTTT	CASSFPPQASNQPQHF	.	TRBJ1-5	TRBV6-6	.
TGTGCCAGCAGCTTGGACAGCTTTGGCATTCAGTACTTC	CASSLDSFGIQYF	.	TRBJ2-4	TRBV5-4	.
TGTGCCTGGGCGGAGGGCCTAGGGGGGGGCTACACCTTC	CAWAEGLGGGYTF	.	TRBJ1-2	TRBV30	.
TGTGCCACGGGACAGGGAGAGACCCAGTACTTC	CATGQGETQYF	.	TRBJ2-5	TRBV2	TRBD1
TGTGCCAGCAGAATACCTCCGAAGGAGCTGTTTTTT	CASRIPPKELFF	.	TRBJ2-2	TRBV2	.
TGTGCCAGTAGTGATTCGGGACAGGGCCGTCAGCCCCAGCATTTT	CASSDSGQGRQPQHF	.	TRBJ1-5	TRBV19	TRBD1
TGTGCTAGCAGCTTTCGACTAGCGGGAGGTGCCGGGGAGCTGTTTTTT	CASSFRLAGGAGELFF	.	TRBJ2-2	TRBV7-7	TRBD2
TGTGCCAGCAGACCCGAGGGTGCAACTAATGAAAAACTGTTTTTT	CASRPEGATNEKLFF	.	TRBJ1-4	TRBV28	.
TGCGCCAGCAGCCAAGATACGGAAGAGACCCAGTACTTC	CASSQDTEETQYF	.	TRBJ2-5	TRBV4-1	.
TGTGCCAGCAGTTACCACCTAGGCGGGACCGGGGTCTTC	CASSYHLGGTGVF	.	TRBJ2-1	TRBV6-7	.
TGTGCCAGCAGCGTAGGGGGAGCCCGAGCAGATACGCAGTATTTT	CASSVGGARADTQYF	.	TRBJ2-3	TRBV9	.
TGTGCCAGCTCACCACGGGACAGGCACACTGAAGCTTTCTTT	CASSPRDRHTEAFF	.	TRBJ1-1	TRBV18	TRBD1
TGTGCCAGCAGTTATAAAGGCCCTTCCTACAATGAGCAGTTCTTC	CASSYKGPSYNEQFF	.	TRBJ2-1	TRBV6-6	.
TGTGCCAGCGTCCGACAGGGCCAAAACACCATATATTTT	CASVRQGQNTIYF	.	TRBJ1-3	TRBV28	TRBD1
TGTGCCAGCAGCTTTGGCGGCAGCCGTACCCATAATTCACCCCTCCACTTT	CASSFGGSRTHNSPLHF	.	TRBJ1-6	TRBV7-9	.
TGCAGTGCTGAGGTCCGCAATGAGCAGTTCTTC	CSAEVRNEQFF	.	TRBJ2-1	TRBV20-1	.
TGTGCCAGCAGTTTGAACCGGAACACTGAAGCTTTCTTT	CASSLNRNTEAFF	.	TRBJ1-1	TRBV6-5	.
TGTGCCAGCAGTGAAAGTGGGGACCTTTTCACCTACGAGCAGTACTTC	CASSESGDLFTYEQYF	.	TRBJ2-7	TRBV6-1	.
TGTGCCAGCAGCCAGACAGGGTTGGGGACTGAAGCTTTCTTT	CASSQTGLGTEAFF	.	TRBJ1-1	TRBV9	TRBD1
TGTGCCAGCAGTTTAACGGGCTTCGGTCAGTTCTTC	CASSLTGFGQFF	.	TRBJ2-1	TRBV28	.
TGCAGCGTAGGGGGACAGGCCCCGTCTGTAAAACTGTTTTTT	CSVGGQAPSVKLFF	.	TRBJ1-4	TRBV29-1	TRBD1
TGTGCCAGCAGTGTCCAGGGAGGCACTGAAGCTTTCTTT	CASSVQGGTEAFF	.	TRBJ1-1	TRBV6-4	.
TGCGCCAGCAGCCAAGATCGGGCGGACCATAGCTCCTACGAGCAGTACTTC	CASSQDRADHSSYEQYF	.	TRBJ2-7	TRBV4-3	.
TGCGCCAGCAGCAACACCGGGGGCCAAGAGACCCAGTACTTC	CASSNTGGQETQYF	.	TRBJ2-5	TRBV5-1	.
TGTGCCAGCAGCCGCACAATTTCAGGGGGCGGTGGCTACACCTTC	CASSRTISGGGGYTF	.	TRBJ1-2	TRBV2	TRBD1
TGTGCCAGTAGTTTATGGACAGGGGGCGAAGAGACCCAGTACTTC	CASSLWTGGEETQYF	.	TRBJ2-5	TRBV19	TRBD1
TGTGCCAGCAGCTTAGGATCTAGCGGCTCCTACGAGCAGTACTTC	CASSLGSSGSYEQYF	.	TRBJ2-7	TRBV7-2	TRBD2
TGTGCCAGCAGCGTAGGAAGCTACTTTGGTGAAAAACTGTTTTTT	CASSVGSYFGEKLFF	.	TRBJ1-4	TRBV9	.
TGCAGTGCTCGCGACAGGACGGAAGCTTTCTTT	CSARDRTEAFF	.	TRBJ1-1	TRBV20-1	.
TGTGCCAGCCTGGGGGTCTCGGGACAGAAAAGCAATAGGCGGCCCTACGAGCAGTACTTC	CASLGVSGQKSNRRPYEQYF	.	TRBJ2-7	TRBV2	TRBD1
TGCGCCAGCAGCCAAGATCCCCGTGGCAGGGAGAATGGCTACACCTTC	CASSQDPRGRENGYTF	.	TRBJ1-2	TRBV4-3	.
TGTGCCAGCTCTCCGAGTCCTCCTCGCCCTCAGGGGAACACTGAAGCTTTCTTT	CASSPSPPRPQGNTEAFF	.	TRBJ1-1	TRBV18	.
TGTGCCAGCAGGTGGGGGGTTAAGGATAACACTGAAGCTTTCTTT	CASRWGVKDNTEAFF	once	TRBJ1-1	TRBV28	.
TGTGCCAGCAGTTATATAGCGGGGTCATACGAGCAGTACTTC	CASSYIAGSYEQYF	.	TRBJ2-7	TRBV7-2	TRBD2
TGTGCCAGCACCGTCAGGGTGGATGAAGCTTTCTTT	CASTVRVDEAFF	.	TRBJ1-1	TRBV6-1	.
TGCGCCAGCAGCCAAGAGACTTTTAATGAGCAGTTCTTC	CASSQETFNEQFF	once	TRBJ2-1	TRBV4-3	.